Sequencing of this TCR beta chain was carried out in a study of beta chain features in type 1 diabetes. Overall study findings and caveats: PCR might favor shorter templates, equally in patients and controls. The similarity of naive, central memory and Treg TCRB repertoires appeared greater among patients than among healthy donors. Shorter TCRB CDR3s, moderately but significantly so, were found in Type 1 diabetes patients in all four CD4+ subsets. Fewer junction insertions and more nucleotide deletions appeared in type 1 diabetes patients.

This clone was detected a few times. Its antigen remains unidentified. CDR3 size: 17 residues. With V trimmed by 1 base and J by 8 bases, 12 bases remained unmatched. Germline V gives CDR1 LGHNT, CDR2 FRNRAP. The investigators reverse transcribed all of the isolated RNA, so they sequenced expressed TCRB transcripts. TCRdb's table, derived via immunoSEQ multiplex PCR, lists solely in-frame clones and lacks some. The sample has about 370,000 clones; 9.5% to 10% are singletons. What was sequenced was central memory CD4+ T cells from blood. This clonotype was sampled from a man under 40 with type 1 diabetes. The V and J genes are TRBV12-5 and TRBJ2-1; TRBD2 agrees at 9 bases. The CDR3 region is CASGLATGLAFPDEQFF. The CDR3 DNA reads as TGTGCTAGTGGTTTGGCGACGGGACTAGCATTCCCGGATGAGCAGTTCTTC.